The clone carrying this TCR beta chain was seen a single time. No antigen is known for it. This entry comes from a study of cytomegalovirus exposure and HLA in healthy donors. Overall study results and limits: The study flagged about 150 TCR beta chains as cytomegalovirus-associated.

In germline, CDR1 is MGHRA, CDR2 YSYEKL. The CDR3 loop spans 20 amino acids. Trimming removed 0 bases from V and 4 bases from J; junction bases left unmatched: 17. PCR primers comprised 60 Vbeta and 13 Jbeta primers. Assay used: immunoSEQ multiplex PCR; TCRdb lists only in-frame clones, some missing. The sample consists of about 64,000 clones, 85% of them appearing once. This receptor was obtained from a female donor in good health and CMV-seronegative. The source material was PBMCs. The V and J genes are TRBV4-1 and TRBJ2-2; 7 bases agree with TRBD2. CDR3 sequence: CASSQDPTGGRGSLTGELFF. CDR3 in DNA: TGCGCCAGCAGCCAAGACCCCACCGGGGGGAGGGGCAGCCTCACCGGGGAGCTGTTTTTT.